This T cell receptor beta chain is drawn from a study of shared clonotypes between healthy human individuals. Naive CD8 isolation took CD45RO-negative cells positively selected for CCR7 and excluded terminally differentiated effector memory CD45RA+ cells. Produced via immunoSEQ multiplex PCR; TCRdb's table is partial and in-frame only. The top ten hold around 0.1% of the sample, which has hundreds of thousands of clones, roughly 96% seen once. Trimming cost V 1 base and J 7 bases; bases outside gene matches: 3. CDR1 is SGHVS, CDR2 FQNEAQ, per germline. The CDR3 has 14 amino acids. This sequence originates from a woman aged 25 to 39 in good health. Sample: naive CD8+ T cells sorted from blood. The V and J genes are TRBV7-8 and TRBJ2-2; 7 nucleotides match TRBD2. The CDR3 spells CASSLVTSVGELFF. CDR3 nucleotide sequence: TGTGCCAGCAGCTTAGTCACTAGCGTCGGGGAGCTGTTTTTT.